In this sample, the clone carrying this T cell receptor (beta chain) turned up a few times. Antigen: not known. The data stem from a study of HIV-infected patients and healthy controls. Study-wide points: Apparent post-therapy Gini recovery among HIV-infected patients was not reproduced with size-matched repertoires. HIV-infected repertoires had significantly higher mean Gini indices than controls, possibly reflecting oligoclonality.

Trimming stripped 3 bases from V and 0 bases from J, with 6 bases between. Germline-derived CDR1 and CDR2 are MDHEN and SYDVKM. CDR3 length equals 15 residues. All unsorted peripheral T cells were captured because whole blood was used without fractionation. Four of the ten uninfected healthy control donors were sampled twice, two to three months apart. The RNA source was a roughly 2.5 ml peripheral blood draw. Alpha and beta constant-region primers primed reverse transcription of around 540 ng RNA. Each of the alpha and beta chains got its own library through chain-specific third strand synthesis with indices. One entry per CDR3 protein, called by TCRdb with MiXCR from the 5' RACE reads. Of around 19,000 distinct CDR3 sequences listed, roughly 9.3% were seen once; the top ten hold around 2.5%.

Material for sequencing was blood. The chain employs TRBV28 and TRBJ2-6; D remains ambiguous. The source is an adult in good health. The CDR3 bases are TGTGCCAGCAGTTTGGCGAGCTCTGGGGCCAACGTCCTGACTTTC. This encodes CASSLASSGANVLTF.